Shown below are 26 T cell receptor beta chains from a single sample sequenced in a study of blood T cell repertoires in COVID-19. Clones were read by immunoSEQ multiplex PCR, and TCRdb kept only the in-frame ones, dropping some. The sample gives a few hundred thousand clones, 87% of which show up once; 5.5% to 6% is in the top ten. The sequencing input was PBMCs or T cells enriched from blood (not recorded which). Receptor source: a woman between 25 and 40 years old who had recovered from COVID-19.

The rearrangement uses TRBV24-1 and TRBJ1-2, with a weak D call TRBD1 (6 bases). The CDR3 loop spans 14 amino acids. The germline gives CDR1 KGHDR, CDR2 SFDVKD. The ends were cut back, 1 base at V and 5 bases at J, with 10 bases in the middle. For the CDR3, the DNA is TGTGCCACCAGTGATTTAAACAGGGCTTATGGCTACACCTTC. As protein: CATSDLNRAYGYTF.

The CDR3 DNA reads as TGTGCCAGCAGTTTAGCGGGAGGAGAGACCCAGTACTTC. Translation gives CASSLAGGETQYF. The chain carries TRBV12-3 or TRBV12-4 and TRBJ2-5; maybe TRBD2 (6 bases). The V and J ends lost 0 bases and 4 bases respectively, with 6 bases between them. There are 13 residues in the CDR3.

The chain is built from TRBV30 and TRBJ1-1; no reliable D call. V dropped 0 bases and J dropped 6 bases, with 17 bases sitting between them. The germline CDR1 and CDR2 sequences are GTSNPN and SVGIG (reference sequence). CDR3 size: 15 residues. The CDR3 loop is CAWSVRSPRSPEAFF. DNA for the CDR3: TGTGCCTGGAGTGTACGATCACCCCGTAGCCCTGAAGCTTTCTTT.

The chain recombines TRBV27 with TRBJ1-5; D may be TRBD1 (6 bases). V was clipped by 7 bases and J by 1 base, with 20 bases between them. CDR1 is MNHEY and CDR2 is SMNVEV in the germline V gene (reference sequence). The CDR3 spans 17 residues. The CDR3 DNA follows: TGTGCCAGCAATATCGTCCGGGACACATGGAGCAATCAGCCCCAGCATTTT. It codes for CASNIVRDTWSNQPQHF.

The CDR3 sequence is CASSPQGSTGELFF. DNA of the CDR3: TGTGCCAGCAGTCCACAGGGGTCCACCGGGGAGCTGTTTTTT. The chain is built from TRBV2 and TRBJ2-2, with 7 positions matching TRBD1. The CDR3 runs to 14 residues. Germline V gene lookup returns CDR1 SNHLY and CDR2 FYNNEI. The J segment lost 4 bases and the V segment lost 5 bases, leaving 4 bases of the junction unmatched. Full variable domain (remainder filled in from reference TRBV2 and TRBJ2-2): EPEVTQTPSHQVTQMGQEVILRCVPISNHLYFYWYRQILGQKVEFLVSFYNNEISEKSEIFDDQFSVERPDGSNFTLKIRSTKLEDSAMYFCASSPQGSTGELFFGEGSRLTVL.

This chain links TRBV9 with TRBJ1-6, with 7 bases matching TRBD1. Germline V lookup: CDR1 SGDLS, CDR2 YYNGEE. This CDR3 spans 15 amino acids. Trimming took 4 bases from V and 2 from J; bases not matched to a gene: 3. CDR3 sequence reads: CASSRDSPYNSPLHF. The CDR3 region has the DNA TGTGCCAGCAGCCGGGACAGTCCCTATAATTCACCCCTCCACTTT.

The chain uses TRBV9 and TRBJ2-3; 7 nucleotides line up with TRBD2. With V trimmed by 0 bases and J by 2 bases, 6 bases remained unmatched. The CDR3 consists of 16 residues. The germline gives CDR1 SGDLS, CDR2 YYNGEE. The CDR3 sequence: CASSVGVREATDTQYF. As DNA, the CDR3 is TGTGCCAGCAGCGTAGGGGTTCGGGAGGCCACAGATACGCAGTATTTT.

V is TRBV3-1 (or the pseudogene TRBV3-2) and J is TRBJ2-7; D is ambiguous. Trimming shortened V by 2 bases and J by 5 bases, and 10 bases separated the two germline ends. Germline CDR1 reads LGHDT; CDR2 reads YNNKEL (reference sequence). This CDR3 region has 13 residues. The CDR3 reads CASSQLAYDEQYF. In DNA, the CDR3 is TGTGCCAGCAGCCAATTAGCATACGACGAGCAGTACTTC.

This chain uses TRBV2 with TRBJ2-7; D may be TRBD1 (5 bases). Trimming removed 4 bases from V and 6 bases from J, with 13 bases in between. The germline V gene encodes CDR1 SNHLY and CDR2 FYNNEI. The length of the CDR3 is 13 residues. The CDR3 protein is CASSGQGKLEQYF. Here the CDR3 DNA reads TGTGCCAGCAGTGGTCAGGGTAAACTCGAGCAGTACTTC.

The V gene is TRBV6-5, the J gene TRBJ2-1; 7 positions agree with TRBD1. The CDR3 has 11 amino acids. Germline CDR1 reads MNHEY; CDR2 reads SVGAGI. Trimming at V came to 6 bases and at J to 10 bases, leaving 3 bases not matched to a gene. CDR3 amino acids: CASRMDREQFF. The CDR3 DNA reads TGTGCCAGCAGGATGGACAGGGAGCAGTTCTTC.

V gene TRBV6-1 combines with J gene TRBJ1-2; TRBD1 might be the D (6 bases). This CDR3 contains 16 residues. The ends were cut back, 1 base at V and 3 bases at J, with 15 bases in the middle. Germline CDR1 reads MNHNS; CDR2 reads SASEGT. The CDR3 spells CASSEDGKQGYYGYTF. The CDR3 DNA sequence: TGTGCCAGCAGTGAAGATGGGAAACAGGGCTACTATGGCTACACCTTC.

The chain employs TRBV14 and TRBJ1-1; D gene uncertain. V was clipped by 3 bases and J by 5 bases, with 16 bases between them. CDR3 length: 15 residues. CDR1 and CDR2 (germline): SGHDN, FVKESK. CDR3 loop: CASSHRLPRGTEAFF. The CDR3 DNA follows: TGTGCCAGCAGCCACAGGTTACCTAGAGGGACTGAAGCTTTCTTT.

This chain links TRBV28 with TRBJ2-3; a weak D match, TRBD1 (5 bases). In germline, CDR1 is MDHEN, CDR2 SYDVKM. With 3 bases removed from V and 5 bases from J, the gap between germline ends came to 15 bases. The CDR3 has 15 amino acids. The CDR3 nucleotides are TGTGCCAGCAGTTTTATGGGGCTTTCCCAAGATACGCAGTATTTT. Its translation: CASSFMGLSQDTQYF.

V and J are TRBV6-6 and TRBJ2-5; 7 nucleotides match TRBD1. The germline gives CDR1 MNHNY, CDR2 SVGAGI (reference sequence). V gave up 0 bases and J gave up 3 bases; unmatched junction bases: 4. This CDR3 is built from 15 residues. The CDR3 DNA reads TGTGCCAGCAGTTACTCCCCCGACAGGGAAGAGACCCAGTACTTC. This gives the protein CASSYSPDREETQYF.

The V gene is TRBV19, the J gene TRBJ1-2; D may be TRBD1 (5 bases). Trimming cost V 3 bases and J 2 bases, with 10 bases left between them. The CDR3 contains 14 residues. Germline CDR1 and CDR2: LNHDA and SQIVND (reference sequence). The DNA for the CDR3 is TGTGCCAGTAGTATTCAGGGTTCCAACTATGGCTACACCTTC. Translating it yields CASSIQGSNYGYTF. The full variable domain, with the rest looked up from reference TRBV19 and TRBJ1-2, is DGGITQSPKYLFRKEGQNVTLSCEQNLNHDAMYWYRQDPGQGLRLIYYSQIVNDFQKGDIAEGYSVSREKKESFPLTVTSAQKNPTAFYLCASSIQGSNYGYTFGSGTRLTVV.

The chain employs TRBV27 and TRBJ1-1; D unresolved. The germline gives CDR1 MNHEY, CDR2 SMNVEV (reference sequence). V was clipped by 2 bases and J by 1 base, with 8 bases between them. The CDR3 is 14 residues long. The CDR3 protein is CASSLRAGNTEAFF. CDR3 nucleotides: TGTGCCAGCAGTTTAAGGGCGGGGAACACTGAAGCTTTCTTT.

This chain connects TRBV7-2 to TRBJ2-3, with D tentatively TRBD1 (6 bases). The CDR3 is 13 residues long. V lost 5 bases to trimming and J lost 4 bases, with 10 bases between them. Germline V CDR1 and CDR2: SGHTA, FQGNSA. CDR3 DNA sequence: TGTGCCAGCAGCCAAGAGGGGGCAGATACGCAGTATTTT. Protein sequence: CASSQEGADTQYF.

The CDR3 region has the DNA TGTGCCACCGGACGGGGGGAGACCCAGTACTTC. Translating gives CATGRGETQYF. The J gene is TRBJ2-5, the V gene TRBV10-3; possibly TRBD2 for D (6 bases). CDR3 length equals 11 residues. The germline V and J ends were trimmed by 10 bases and 5 bases, with 11 bases remaining between them. Germline CDR1 and CDR2: ENHRY and SYGVKD.

The chain joins TRBV30 to TRBJ1-5, with D possibly TRBD1 on 6 matching bases. Germline assignment: CDR1 GTSNPN and CDR2 SVGIG (reference sequence). The CDR3 is 15 residues long. V lost 3 bases, J lost 0 bases, and 12 bases lay in between. The CDR3 DNA is TGTGCCTGGAGCCCCGGACAGCTTAGCAATCAGCCCCAGCATTTT. The encoded protein is CAWSPGQLSNQPQHF.

The rearrangement joins TRBV9 to TRBJ2-2, with 9 bases lining up with TRBD1. The CDR3 has 16 residues. CDR1 SGDLS and CDR2 YYNGEE come from the germline V gene. V lost 4 bases and J lost 3; bases outside the gene matches: 7. The CDR3 bases are TGTGCCAGCAGCATACTACAGGGGGCCTACACCGGGGAGCTGTTTTTT. It translates to CASSILQGAYTGELFF.

V usage is TRBV30 and J usage is TRBJ2-7; unclear D gene. V gave up 2 bases and J gave up 4 bases, with 6 bases separating them. Germline lookup yields CDR1 GTSNPN and CDR2 SVGIG (reference sequence). This CDR3 has 11 residues. The CDR3, as DNA: TGTGCCTGGAGTAATTTATACGAGCAGTACTTC. Amino acids: CAWSNLYEQYF.

The CDR3 loop reads CASSLGQGRGEQYF. The CDR3 nucleotides are TGTGCCAGCAGCTTAGGACAGGGGCGAGGCGAGCAGTACTTC. The V and J genes are TRBV7-6 and TRBJ2-7; 8 bases match TRBD1. The germline gives CDR1 SGHVS, CDR2 FNYEAQ. V shed 1 base, J shed 6 bases, and the junction held 5 bases outside the gene matches. The CDR3 is 14 amino acids.

The chain couples TRBV28 to TRBJ1-4; D gene unclear. With 3 bases removed from V and 8 bases from J, the gap between germline ends came to 4 bases. Per germline, CDR1 MDHEN and CDR2 SYDVKM. This CDR3 has 11 residues. CDR3 residues: CASSFGEKLFF. In DNA, the CDR3 is TGTGCCAGCAGTTTCGGGGAAAAACTGTTTTTT.

This clone has a single count. This sequence joins TRBV27 and TRBJ2-1, with a possible D match to TRBD1 (8 bases). V was cut by 0 bases and J by 8 bases, with 17 bases left in between. The CDR3 covers 16 residues. Germline V gene lookup returns CDR1 MNHEY and CDR2 SMNVEV (reference sequence). The CDR3 reads CASSLSTGGASDEQFF. In nucleotides, the CDR3 is TGTGCCAGCAGTTTATCTACAGGGGGGGCTTCCGATGAGCAGTTCTTC.

The rearrangement joins TRBV19 to TRBJ1-1, with TRBD1 identical over 9 bases. There are 13 residues in the CDR3. V lost 5 bases to trimming and J lost 5 bases; unmatched junction nucleotides: 3. CDR1 is LNHDA and CDR2 is SQIVND in the germline V gene (reference sequence). CDR3 nucleotides: TGTGCCAGTAGTTACGGACAGGGGACTGAAGCTTTCTTT. Translating it yields CASSYGQGTEAFF.

The V and J genes are TRBV6-6 and TRBJ1-1, with TRBD1 as a possible D gene (5 bases). This CDR3 has 11 amino acids. V shed 4 bases and J shed 11 bases, with 11 bases lying between them. Germline CDR1 and CDR2: MNHNY and SVGAGI (reference sequence). CDR3 protein: CASSLAGMAFF. CDR3 nucleotides: TGTGCCAGCAGTTTGGCAGGGATGGCTTTCTTT.